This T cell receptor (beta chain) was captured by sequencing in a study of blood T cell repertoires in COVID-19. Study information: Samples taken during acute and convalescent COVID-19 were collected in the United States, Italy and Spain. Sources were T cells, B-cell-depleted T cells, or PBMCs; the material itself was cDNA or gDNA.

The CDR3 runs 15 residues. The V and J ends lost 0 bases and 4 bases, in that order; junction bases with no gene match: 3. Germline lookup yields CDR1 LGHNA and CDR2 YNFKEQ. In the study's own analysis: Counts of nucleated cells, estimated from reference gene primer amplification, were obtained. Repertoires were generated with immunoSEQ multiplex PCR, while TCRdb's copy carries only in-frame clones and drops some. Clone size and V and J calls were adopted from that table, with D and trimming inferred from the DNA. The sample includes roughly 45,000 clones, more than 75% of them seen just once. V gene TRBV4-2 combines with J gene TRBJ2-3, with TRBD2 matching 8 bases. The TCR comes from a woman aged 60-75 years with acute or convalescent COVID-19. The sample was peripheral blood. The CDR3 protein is CASSQDKAGADTQYF. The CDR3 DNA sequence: TGTGCCAGCAGCCAAGATAAAGCGGGAGCAGATACGCAGTATTTT.